The 14 T cell receptor beta chains below all came from one sample that was sequenced in a study of T cells in Graves' hyperthyroidism and ophthalmopathy. RNA transcripts yielded amplified TCR beta CDR3 regions. The TCR CDR3 was amplified in a first-round RT-PCR using the HTBI primer set. One entry per CDR3 protein results from TCRdb running MiXCR on the multiplex PCR reads. This table holds 450,000 to 700,000 distinct CDR3 sequences, about 45% found once. Sequencing was carried out using peripheral blood or thyroid tissue (not recorded which). These receptor sequences come from an adult woman with Graves' disease, either hyperthyroidism or ophthalmopathy (not recorded which).

At least ten counts were recorded for this clonotype. The chain uses TRBV7-2 and TRBJ2-5; D uncertain. V was clipped by 5 bases and J by 0 bases, with 4 bases between them. CDR1 and CDR2 from the germline V gene are SGHTA and FQGNSA. This CDR3 is built from 12 residues. The CDR3 is CASSVNQETQYF. DNA for the CDR3: TGTGCCAGCAGCGTCAACCAAGAGACCCAGTACTTC.

At least ten counts were recorded for this clonotype. The chain carries TRBV7-8 and TRBJ1-1, with D perhaps TRBD1 (5 bases). Germline CDR1 and CDR2: SGHVS and FQNEAQ. The CDR3 covers 15 residues. V was cut by 5 bases and J by 2 bases, with 15 bases left in between. Written as DNA, the CDR3 is TGTGCCAGCAGCCTAACCGGGACGGCAAACACTGAAGCTTTCTTT. Translated, it gives CASSLTGTANTEAFF.

This clonotype has at least ten counts. The CDR3 sequence: CSASGQGAREQYF. Here the CDR3 DNA reads TGCAGTGCTAGTGGACAGGGGGCGCGGGAGCAGTACTTC. This chain links TRBV20-1 with TRBJ2-7; 11 nucleotides line up with TRBD1. The germline V gene encodes CDR1 DFQATT and CDR2 SNEGSKA (reference sequence). Trimming at V came to 3 bases and at J to 7 bases, leaving 5 bases not matched to a gene. This CDR3 contains 13 residues.

In its sample, this clonotype was seen a few times. The chain carries TRBV10-1 and TRBJ1-1; unclear D gene. This CDR3 contains 13 residues. V lost 7 bases and J lost 4, with 13 bases in between. Per germline, CDR1 WNHNN and CDR2 SYGVQD (reference sequence). CDR3 in DNA: TGCGCCAGCATGCGGGATTGGGGCACTGAAGCTTTCTTT. This translates into CASMRDWGTEAFF.

A single count supports this clonotype. This chain joins TRBV7-9 and TRBJ1-2; D may be TRBD1 (6 bases). Germline CDR1 and CDR2: SEHNR and FQNEAQ (reference sequence). The V end lost 3 bases, the J end lost 2 bases, and 13 bases lay between the germline ends. CDR3 length: 15 amino acids. This CDR3 reads CASSLYREGNYGYTF. Here the CDR3 DNA reads TGTGCCAGCAGCTTGTACAGGGAAGGGAACTATGGCTACACCTTC.

A few counts support this clonotype. This rearrangement joins TRBV28 to TRBJ1-4; D is uncertain. The V end lost 5 bases, the J end lost 4 bases, and 11 bases lay between the germline ends. The CDR3 sequence is 14 residues long. The V gene's germline CDR1 is MDHEN and CDR2 SYDVKM. The CDR3 spells CASSPPSGNEKLFF. CDR3 sequence (DNA): TGTGCCAGCAGTCCCCCCTCGGGTAATGAAAAACTGTTTTTT.

This clonotype occurred a few times. One base away lies a much larger clone, so this may be a sequencing read error. This chain uses TRBV12-3 or TRBV12-4 with TRBJ1-4; 8 bases are shared with TRBD1. This CDR3 region has 15 residues. The CDR3 loop is CASKTGAGLGEKLLF. As DNA, the CDR3 is TGTGCCAGCAAGACAGGGGCTGGGCTTGGGGAAAAACTGCTTTTT.

This sequence joins TRBV7-9 and TRBJ1-5; 7 bases agree with TRBD1. Germline V gives CDR1 SEHNR, CDR2 FQNEAQ (reference sequence). The CDR3 runs 15 residues. Unmatched junction bases numbered 12, after V lost 2 bases and J lost 11 bases. In DNA, the CDR3 is TGTGCCAGCAGCTTACTCAAGACAGGGCAAGAGACCCAGCATTTT. Translated: CASSLLKTGQETQHF.

In its sample, this clonotype was seen many times. DNA for the CDR3: TGTGCCAGCAGCTTGACTCAGACAGGGCCCTCACCTTACGAGCAGTACTTC. It specifies CASSLTQTGPSPYEQYF. The chain uses TRBV5-6 and TRBJ2-7, with 7 bases aligning to TRBD1. The CDR3 loop spans 17 amino acids. From germline, CDR1 is SGHDT and CDR2 YYEEEE. Germline trimming cut 1 base from V and 4 bases from J; bases unmatched to any gene: 14.

The V call is TRBV14, the J call TRBJ2-2; D not certain. The germline V and J ends were trimmed by 7 bases and 1 base, with 13 bases remaining between them. The CDR3 length is 15 residues. Per the germline V gene, CDR1 is SGHDN and CDR2 is FVKESK. The CDR3 nucleotides read TGTGCCAGCACCCCTTCTCGGCTGAACACCGGGGAGCTGTTTTTT. It yields the protein CASTPSRLNTGELFF.

This rearrangement joins TRBV7-2 to TRBJ1-1, with TRBD1 as a possible D gene (5 bases). The V gene's germline CDR1 is SGHTA and CDR2 FQGNSA. V was trimmed by 5 bases and J by 5 bases, leaving 15 bases between them. The CDR3 spans 14 residues. CDR3 sequence reads: CASSQNGGKTEAFF. CDR3 sequence (DNA): TGTGCCAGCAGCCAGAACGGGGGGAAAACTGAAGCTTTCTTT.

V usage is TRBV7-8 and J usage is TRBJ2-3, with 11 positions matching TRBD2. The CDR3 has 17 residues. CDR1 is SGHVS and CDR2 is FQNEAQ in the germline V gene. V lost 5 bases to trimming and J lost 2 bases; unmatched junction nucleotides: 9. The CDR3 region is CASSQLRTSGSTDTQYF. The CDR3 DNA follows: TGTGCCAGCAGCCAATTGAGGACTAGCGGGTCCACAGATACGCAGTATTTT.

The V call is TRBV7-2, the J call TRBJ2-5, with D unclear. Germline V gene data show CDR1 as SGHTA and CDR2 as FQGNSA. V shed 3 bases and J shed 5 bases, with 10 bases lying between them. CDR3 size: 13 residues. Here the CDR3 DNA reads TGTGCCAGCAGCTTCGGCCAATCGGAGACCCAGTACTTC. This encodes CASSFGQSETQYF.

In its sample, this clonotype was seen a few times. This chain connects TRBV28 to TRBJ1-1; D gene ambiguous. Trimming pared 5 bases from V and 1 base from J, leaving 11 bases between. This CDR3 has 14 residues. Germline lookup yields CDR1 MDHEN and CDR2 SYDVKM. CDR3 DNA sequence: TGTGCCAGCAGTGCCCTTTATTCGAACACTGAAGCTTTCTTT. Protein: CASSALYSNTEAFF.